This T cell receptor (beta chain) was documented in a study of cytomegalovirus exposure and HLA in healthy donors. General study results and limits: The study flagged some 180 TCR beta chains as cytomegalovirus-associated. Across donors, most TCRs were seen rarely, yet some public ones were widespread.

The validation cohort, a group of around 130 subjects, included the donors and was separate from the roughly 720-subject first cohort. As concerns this clone: Its target is not known.

Measured with immunoSEQ multiplex PCR; TCRdb has only the in-frame clones, and not every one. The sample records 95,000 to 150,000 clones, around 95% being singletons. The CDR3 totals 15 residues. V lost 3 bases to trimming and J lost 7 bases, with 15 bases between them. Germline V gene sequence: CDR1 ENHRY, CDR2 SYGVKD. Sequencing input: PBMCs. This chain joins TRBV10-3 and TRBJ1-4; TRBD1 is a possible D gene (5 bases). This receptor was taken from a man aged 18 to 30 in good health and CMV-seronegative. The CDR3 sequence: CAISDGGGEGEKLFF. The CDR3 region has the DNA TGTGCCATCAGTGATGGGGGGGGAGAAGGTGAAAAACTGTTTTTT.